These 14 T cell receptor beta chains came from one sample sequenced in a study of OX40 agonist ivuxolimab in advanced cancers. Sequencing was performed with immunoSEQ multiplex PCR; in TCRdb, only in-frame clones are kept and a portion is missing. There are around 11,000 clones in the sample; more than 60% occur only once, and around 34% lies in the top ten. The material sequenced was CD4+ or CD8+ T cells sorted from blood, taken in a trial of the OX40 agonist ivuxolimab. The receptors were gathered from an adult with an advanced solid tumor such as melanoma, head and neck, liver or kidney cancer.

By sample share, this clone is large. The chain is built from TRBV7-8 and TRBJ2-1; D is tentatively TRBD1 or TRBD2 (5 bases each). The CDR3 sequence is 14 residues long. The germline V and J ends were trimmed by 8 bases and 5 bases, with 16 bases remaining between them. Germline CDR1 and CDR2: SGHVS and FQNEAQ. Here the CDR3 DNA reads TGTGCCAGCGGCCGGATGAGGGGTCACAATGAGCAGTTCTTC. It is translated as CASGRMRGHNEQFF.

The CDR3 here is CAISESSRPDTQYF. The CDR3 coding sequence is TGTGCCATCAGTGAGTCCTCTAGACCCGATACGCAGTATTTT. This rearrangement joins TRBV10-3 to TRBJ2-3, with D unresolved. With 0 bases removed from V and 6 bases from J, the gap between germline ends came to 10 bases. CDR1 is ENHRY, CDR2 SYGVKD, per germline. The CDR3 is made up of 14 amino acids.

This chain joins TRBV7-2 and TRBJ1-1; D unclear. The CDR3 runs 18 residues. CDR1 SGHTA and CDR2 FQGNSA come from the germline V gene. V dropped 2 bases and J dropped 0 bases, with 19 bases sitting between them. CDR3 amino acids: CASSLTTGIGGMNTEAFF. The CDR3 DNA reads TGTGCCAGCAGCTTAACAACGGGAATCGGCGGGATGAACACTGAAGCTTTCTTT.

The V call is TRBV19, the J call TRBJ2-7, with a weak D call TRBD1 (5 bases). Per the germline V gene, CDR1 is LNHDA and CDR2 is SQIVND (reference sequence). V was pared by 3 bases and J by 1 base, with 7 bases between. The CDR3 has 13 residues. In DNA form, the CDR3 reads TGTGCCAGTAGTATTACAGGATCCTACGAGCAGTACTTC. Amino acids: CASSITGSYEQYF.

This chain joins TRBV11-3 and TRBJ2-3; D gene ambiguous. The CDR3 runs to 12 residues. Deletions cut 5 bases from V and 1 base from J, with 4 bases between. CDR1 is SGHNT, CDR2 YENEEA, per germline. The CDR3 region is CASSRGTDTQYF. The CDR3 nucleotides are TGTGCCAGCAGCCGTGGCACAGATACGCAGTATTTT.

As DNA, the CDR3 is TGTGCCAGCAGTCCGGACACCATCTACAATGAGCAGTTCTTC. This encodes CASSPDTIYNEQFF. The chain couples TRBV6-5 to TRBJ2-1, with TRBD1 as a possible D gene (5 bases). V lost 5 bases and J 3 bases, leaving 11 bases between the germline ends. The CDR3 covers 14 residues. The germline CDR1 and CDR2 sequences are MNHEY and SVGAGI.

The chain recombines TRBV19 with TRBJ2-1; 10 nucleotides align to TRBD2. The CDR3 has 18 residues. Losses at the gene ends were 3 bases for V and 7 bases for J; bases not matched to a gene: 15. Germline V gene data show CDR1 as LNHDA and CDR2 as SQIVND (reference sequence). CDR3 sequence reads: CASSMFLAGAEMGNEQFF. CDR3 DNA: TGTGCCAGTAGTATGTTCCTAGCGGGGGCTGAAATGGGGAATGAGCAGTTCTTC.

The chain combines TRBV2 with TRBJ1-4, with D perhaps TRBD1 (5 bases). V gave up 3 bases and J gave up 3 bases, with 11 bases separating them. Germline assignment: CDR1 SNHLY and CDR2 FYNNEI. This CDR3 has 15 amino acids. CDR3 sequence (DNA): TGTGCCAGCAGTGAGCGCCAGGGCGCTAATGAAAAACTGTTTTTT. Its protein is CASSERQGANEKLFF.

The chain has TRBV7-2 and TRBJ1-5; weak D call: TRBD1 (5 bases). The V gene's germline CDR1 is SGHTA and CDR2 FQGNSA. Trimming stripped 5 bases from V and 1 base from J, with 12 bases between. This CDR3 has 15 amino acids. CDR3 in amino acids: CASSTSGGSNQPQHF. The CDR3 bases are TGTGCCAGCAGCACCAGCGGGGGGAGCAATCAGCCCCAGCATTTT. Full variable domain (missing parts from reference TRBV7-2 and TRBJ1-5): GAGVSQSPSNKVTEKGKDVELRCDPISGHTALYWYRQSLGQGLEFLIYFQGNSAPDKSGLPSDRFSAERTGGSVSTLTIQRTQQEDSAVYLCASSTSGGSNQPQHFGDGTRLSIL.

V usage is TRBV19 and J usage is TRBJ1-1, with D unresolved. V lost 7 bases and J 3 bases, leaving 15 bases between the germline ends. Germline CDR1 is LNHDA and CDR2 is SQIVND (reference sequence). CDR3 size: 14 residues. The CDR3 reads CASTPGNGHTEAFF. CDR3 in DNA: TGTGCCAGTACCCCGGGGAACGGGCACACTGAAGCTTTCTTT.

The chain recombines TRBV7-2 with TRBJ2-7; D ambiguous. Trimming removed 3 bases from V and 3 bases from J, with 15 bases in between. There are 15 residues in the CDR3. In germline, CDR1 is SGHTA, CDR2 FQGNSA. The CDR3 DNA reads as TGTGCCAGCAGCTTGGTGGGTCAGACGAACTACGAGCAGTACTTC. Amino acid sequence: CASSLVGQTNYEQYF. Full variable domain (missing parts from reference TRBV7-2 and TRBJ2-7): GAGVSQSPSNKVTEKGKDVELRCDPISGHTALYWYRQSLGQGLEFLIYFQGNSAPDKSGLPSDRFSAERTGGSVSTLTIQRTQQEDSAVYLCASSLVGQTNYEQYFGPGTRLTVT.

The chain recombines TRBV13 with TRBJ1-2; 9 bases are a match to TRBD1. This CDR3 is built from 15 residues. The V segment lost 5 bases and the J segment 0 bases; nucleotides outside the gene matches: 4. Germline CDR1 and CDR2: PRHDT and FYEKMQ (reference sequence). The CDR3 here is CASSPRTGANYGYTF. CDR3 sequence (DNA): TGTGCCAGCAGCCCAAGGACAGGGGCTAACTATGGCTACACCTTC.

The CDR3 DNA is TGTGCCAGCAGCCTACAGGGGAACTATGGCTACACCTTC. It codes for CASSLQGNYGYTF. The rearrangement uses TRBV7-6 and TRBJ1-2, with 7 nucleotides matching TRBD1. This CDR3 comprises 13 residues. Germline V CDR1 and CDR2: SGHVS, FNYEAQ. The V gene end was trimmed by 5 bases and the J gene end by 2 bases; junction bases not matched to a gene: 2.

The J gene is TRBJ2-5, the V gene TRBV11-2; D possibly corresponds to TRBD2 (6 bases). Germline V gives CDR1 SGHAT, CDR2 FQNNGV. This CDR3 is built from 16 residues. Trimming took 5 bases from V and 1 from J, leaving 17 bases between them. CDR3 coding DNA: TGTGCCAGCAGCCTCGAAAGGACCGGGGGCCAAGAGACCCAGTACTTC. This gives the protein CASSLERTGGQETQYF.